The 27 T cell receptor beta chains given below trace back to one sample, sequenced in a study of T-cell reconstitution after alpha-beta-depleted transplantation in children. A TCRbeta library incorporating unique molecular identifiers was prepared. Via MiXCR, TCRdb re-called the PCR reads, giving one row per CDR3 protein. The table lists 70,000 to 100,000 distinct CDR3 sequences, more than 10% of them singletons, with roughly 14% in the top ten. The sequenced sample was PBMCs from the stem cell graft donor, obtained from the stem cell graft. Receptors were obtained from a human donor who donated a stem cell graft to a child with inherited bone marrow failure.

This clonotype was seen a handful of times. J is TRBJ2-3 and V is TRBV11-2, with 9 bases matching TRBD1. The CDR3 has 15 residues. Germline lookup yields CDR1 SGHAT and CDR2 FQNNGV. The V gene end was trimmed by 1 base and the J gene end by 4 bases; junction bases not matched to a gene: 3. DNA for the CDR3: TGTGCCAGCAGCTTAGTCCGGACAGGGGCAGATACGCAGTATTTT. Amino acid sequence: CASSLVRTGADTQYF.

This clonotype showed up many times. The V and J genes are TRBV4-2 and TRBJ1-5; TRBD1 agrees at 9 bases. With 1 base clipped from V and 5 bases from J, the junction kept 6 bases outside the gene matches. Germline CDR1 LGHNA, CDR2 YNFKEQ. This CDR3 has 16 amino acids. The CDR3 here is CASSQGAGQGDQPQHF. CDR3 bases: TGTGCCAGCAGCCAAGGGGCGGGACAGGGTGATCAGCCCCAGCATTTT.

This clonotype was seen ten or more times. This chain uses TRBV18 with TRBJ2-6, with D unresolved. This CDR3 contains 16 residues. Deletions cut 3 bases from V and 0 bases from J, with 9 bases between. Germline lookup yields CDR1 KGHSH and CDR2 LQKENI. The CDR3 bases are TGTGCCAGCTCACCTCCCTGGGGCTCTGGGGCCAACGTCCTGACTTTC. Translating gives CASSPPWGSGANVLTF.

The CDR3 loop is CSARDPRQGREQYF. The CDR3 bases are TGCAGTGCTAGAGATCCCAGACAGGGGAGGGAGCAGTACTTC. The V gene is TRBV20-1, the J gene TRBJ2-7, with 8 bases fitting TRBD1. The CDR3 loop spans 14 amino acids. Germline V gene sequence: CDR1 DFQATT, CDR2 SNEGSKA (reference sequence). V trimming: 0 bases; J trimming: 7 bases; junction bases outside the gene matches: 8.

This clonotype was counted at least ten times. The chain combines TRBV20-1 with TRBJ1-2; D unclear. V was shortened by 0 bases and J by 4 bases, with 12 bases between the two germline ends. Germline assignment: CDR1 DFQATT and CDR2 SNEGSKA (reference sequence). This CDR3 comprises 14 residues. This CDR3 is CSARDRPGSYGYTF. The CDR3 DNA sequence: TGCAGTGCTAGAGATCGGCCGGGGTCCTATGGCTACACCTTC.

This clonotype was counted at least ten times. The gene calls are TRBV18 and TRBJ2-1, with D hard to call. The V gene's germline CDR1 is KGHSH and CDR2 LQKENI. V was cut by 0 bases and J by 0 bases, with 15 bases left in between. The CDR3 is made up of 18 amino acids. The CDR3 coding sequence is TGTGCCAGCTCACCACCAGCTCCAATTAGAAGCTCCTACAATGAGCAGTTCTTC. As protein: CASSPPAPIRSSYNEQFF.

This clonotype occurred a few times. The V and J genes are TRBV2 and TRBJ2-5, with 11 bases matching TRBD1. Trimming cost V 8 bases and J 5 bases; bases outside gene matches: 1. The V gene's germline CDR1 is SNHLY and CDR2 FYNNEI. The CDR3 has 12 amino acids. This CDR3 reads CASGDRGETQYF. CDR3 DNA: TGTGCCAGCGGGGACAGGGGGGAGACCCAGTACTTC. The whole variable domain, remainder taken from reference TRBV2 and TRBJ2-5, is EPEVTQTPSHQVTQMGQEVILRCVPISNHLYFYWYRQILGQKVEFLVSFYNNEISEKSEIFDDQFSVERPDGSNFTLKIRSTKLEDSAMYFCASGDRGETQYFGPGTRLLVL.

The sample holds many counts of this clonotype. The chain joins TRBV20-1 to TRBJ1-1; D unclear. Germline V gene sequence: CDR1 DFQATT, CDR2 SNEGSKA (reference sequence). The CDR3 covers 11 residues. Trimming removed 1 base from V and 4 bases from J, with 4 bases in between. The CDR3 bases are TGCAGTGCTAGAGCCCGCACTGAAGCTTTCTTT. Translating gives CSARARTEAFF.

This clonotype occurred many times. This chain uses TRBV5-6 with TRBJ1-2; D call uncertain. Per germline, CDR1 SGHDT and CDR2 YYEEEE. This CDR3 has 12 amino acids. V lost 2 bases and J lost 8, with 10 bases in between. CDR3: CASSFSVGGYTF. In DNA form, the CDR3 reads TGTGCCAGCAGCTTCTCAGTAGGCGGCTACACCTTC.

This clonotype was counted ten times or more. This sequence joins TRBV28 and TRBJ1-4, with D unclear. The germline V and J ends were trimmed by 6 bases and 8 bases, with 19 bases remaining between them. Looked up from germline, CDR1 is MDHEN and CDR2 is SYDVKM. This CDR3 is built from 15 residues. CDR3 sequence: CASSKIKGPWEKLFF. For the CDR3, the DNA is TGTGCCAGCAGCAAGATAAAAGGGCCGTGGGAAAAACTGTTTTTT.

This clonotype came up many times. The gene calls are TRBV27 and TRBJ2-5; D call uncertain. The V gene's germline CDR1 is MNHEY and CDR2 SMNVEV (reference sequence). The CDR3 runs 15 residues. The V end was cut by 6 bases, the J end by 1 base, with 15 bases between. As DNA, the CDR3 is TGTGCCAGCAGGATGACGGTTTGGCCCCAAGAGACCCAGTACTTC. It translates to CASRMTVWPQETQYF.

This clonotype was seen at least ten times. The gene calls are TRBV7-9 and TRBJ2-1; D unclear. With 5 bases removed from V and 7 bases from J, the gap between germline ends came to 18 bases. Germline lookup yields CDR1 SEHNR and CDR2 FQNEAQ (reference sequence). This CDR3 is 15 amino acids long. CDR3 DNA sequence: TGTGCCAGCAGCCTTCGGAATGCCCCGGATAATGAGCAGTTCTTC. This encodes CASSLRNAPDNEQFF.

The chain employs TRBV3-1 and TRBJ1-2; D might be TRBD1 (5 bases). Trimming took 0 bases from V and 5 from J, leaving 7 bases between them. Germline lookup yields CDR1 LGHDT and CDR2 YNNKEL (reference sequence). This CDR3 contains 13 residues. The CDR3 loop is CASSQEGEYGYTF. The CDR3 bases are TGTGCCAGCAGCCAAGAGGGGGAATATGGCTACACCTTC.

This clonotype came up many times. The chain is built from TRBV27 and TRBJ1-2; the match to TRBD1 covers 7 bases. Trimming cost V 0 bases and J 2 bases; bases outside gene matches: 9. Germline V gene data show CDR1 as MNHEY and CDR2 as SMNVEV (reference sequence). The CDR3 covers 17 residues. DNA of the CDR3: TGTGCCAGCAGTTTATCCTTTAGACAGGGACTCAACTATGGCTACACCTTC. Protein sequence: CASSLSFRQGLNYGYTF.

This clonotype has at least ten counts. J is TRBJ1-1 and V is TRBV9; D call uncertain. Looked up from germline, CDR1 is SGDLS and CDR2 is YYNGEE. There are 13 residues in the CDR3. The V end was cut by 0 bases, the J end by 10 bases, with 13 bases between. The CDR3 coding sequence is TGTGCCAGCAGCGTAGATCAGCGTACGGTAGCTTTCTTT. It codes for CASSVDQRTVAFF.

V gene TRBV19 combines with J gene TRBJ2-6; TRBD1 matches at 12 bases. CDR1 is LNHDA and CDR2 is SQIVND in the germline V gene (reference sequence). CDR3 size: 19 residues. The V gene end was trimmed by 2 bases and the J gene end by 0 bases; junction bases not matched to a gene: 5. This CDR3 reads CASSITGTGGFSGANVLTF. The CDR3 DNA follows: TGTGCCAGTAGTATAACCGGGACAGGGGGCTTCTCTGGGGCCAACGTCCTGACTTTC.

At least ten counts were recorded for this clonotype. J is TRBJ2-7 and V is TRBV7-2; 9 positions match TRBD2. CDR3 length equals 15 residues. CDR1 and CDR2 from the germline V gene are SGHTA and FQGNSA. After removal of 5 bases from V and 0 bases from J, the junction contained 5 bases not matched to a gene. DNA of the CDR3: TGTGCCAGCAGCATCACTAGCGGGTCCTCCTACGAGCAGTACTTC. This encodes CASSITSGSSYEQYF.

CDR3 nucleotides: TGCAGTGCACCGGACAGACGTACCACAGATACGCAGTATTTT. It specifies CSAPDRRTTDTQYF. The rearrangement uses TRBV20-1 and TRBJ2-3; the D gene is possibly TRBD1 (6 bases). V shed 6 bases and J shed 2 bases, with 15 bases lying between them. The V gene's germline CDR1 is DFQATT and CDR2 SNEGSKA (reference sequence). The CDR3 has 14 amino acids.

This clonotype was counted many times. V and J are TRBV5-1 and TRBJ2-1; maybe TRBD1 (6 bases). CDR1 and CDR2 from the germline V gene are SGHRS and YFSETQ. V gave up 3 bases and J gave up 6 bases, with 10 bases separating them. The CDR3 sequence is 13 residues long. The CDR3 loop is CASSSLGGNEQFF. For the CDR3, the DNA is TGCGCCAGCAGCTCCCTAGGGGGCAATGAGCAGTTCTTC.

The DNA of the CDR3 is TGTGCCAGTAGTATAGGGACTAGCGTGGATGAGCAGTTCTTC. It yields the protein CASSIGTSVDEQFF. The chain has TRBV19 and TRBJ2-1, with TRBD2 matching 9 bases. The CDR3 loop spans 14 amino acids. The V and J ends lost 1 base and 8 bases, in that order; junction bases with no gene match: 3. The V gene's germline CDR1 is LNHDA and CDR2 SQIVND (reference sequence).

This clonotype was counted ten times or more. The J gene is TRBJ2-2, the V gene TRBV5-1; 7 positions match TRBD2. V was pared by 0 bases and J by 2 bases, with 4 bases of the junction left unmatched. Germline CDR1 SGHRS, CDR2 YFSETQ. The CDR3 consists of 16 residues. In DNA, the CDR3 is TGCGCCAGCAGCTTGGTTGCGGGAGTCAACACCGGGGAGCTGTTTTTT. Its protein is CASSLVAGVNTGELFF.

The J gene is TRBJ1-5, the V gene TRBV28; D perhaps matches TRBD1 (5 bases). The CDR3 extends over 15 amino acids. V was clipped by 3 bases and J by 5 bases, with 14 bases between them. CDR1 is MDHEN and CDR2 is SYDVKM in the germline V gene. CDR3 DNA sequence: TGTGCCAGCAGTTTTCCCACAGGTTTTTATCAGCCCCAGCATTTT. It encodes CASSFPTGFYQPQHF.

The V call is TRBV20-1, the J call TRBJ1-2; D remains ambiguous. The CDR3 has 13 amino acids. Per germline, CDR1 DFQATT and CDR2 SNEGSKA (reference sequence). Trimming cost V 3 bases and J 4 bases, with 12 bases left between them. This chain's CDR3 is CSASPRRGYGYTF. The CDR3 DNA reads TGCAGTGCTAGCCCCCGACGGGGCTATGGCTACACCTTC.

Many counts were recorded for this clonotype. The CDR3 protein is CASSPRDAVNYGYTF. Here the CDR3 DNA reads TGTGCCAGCAGCCCCCGGGACGCCGTTAACTATGGCTACACCTTC. The V call is TRBV9, the J call TRBJ1-2; D is possibly TRBD1 (5 bases). From germline, CDR1 is SGDLS and CDR2 YYNGEE. This CDR3 has 15 residues. Trimming pared 4 bases from V and 1 base from J, leaving 14 bases between.

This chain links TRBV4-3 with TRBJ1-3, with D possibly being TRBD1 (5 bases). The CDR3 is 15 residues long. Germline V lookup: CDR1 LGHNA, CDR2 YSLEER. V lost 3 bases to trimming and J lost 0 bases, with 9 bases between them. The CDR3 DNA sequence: TGCGCCAGCAGCCATAGACAGTCCTCTGGAAACACCATATATTTT. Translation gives CASSHRQSSGNTIYF.

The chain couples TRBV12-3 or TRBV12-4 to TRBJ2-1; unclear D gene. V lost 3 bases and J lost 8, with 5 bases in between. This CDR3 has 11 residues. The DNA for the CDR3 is TGTGCCAGCAGTTTTGACGATGAGCAGTTCTTC. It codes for CASSFDDEQFF.

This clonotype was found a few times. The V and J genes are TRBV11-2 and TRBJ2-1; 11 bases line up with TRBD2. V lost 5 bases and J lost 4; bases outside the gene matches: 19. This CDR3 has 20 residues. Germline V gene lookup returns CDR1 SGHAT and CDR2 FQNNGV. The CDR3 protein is CASSPPGTSGLHPGYNEQFF. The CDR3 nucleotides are TGTGCCAGCAGCCCGCCCGGGACTAGCGGACTTCACCCGGGGTACAATGAGCAGTTCTTC. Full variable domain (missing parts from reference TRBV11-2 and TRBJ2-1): EAGVAQSPRYKIIEKRQSVAFWCNPISGHATLYWYQQILGQGPKLLIQFQNNGVVDDSQLPKDRFSAERLKGVDSTLKIQPAKLEDSAVYLCASSPPGTSGLHPGYNEQFFGPGTRLTVL.